This T cell receptor (beta chain) is from a study of T cell changes during pregnancy in multiple sclerosis. Profiled with immunoSEQ multiplex PCR; TCRdb holds only in-frame clones, not every one. The data show about 80,000 clones, 92% seen once. Germline loops: CDR1 SGHVS, CDR2 FQNEAQ. Trimming cost V 5 bases and J 0 bases, with 20 bases left between them. This CDR3 comprises 17 residues. Specimen: peripheral blood, collected before pregnancy. This rearrangement joins TRBV7-8 to TRBJ2-7; D might be TRBD1 (6 bases). The TCR originated in a female donor with multiple sclerosis, enrolled in a pregnancy study. The DNA of the CDR3 is TGTGCCAGCAGCCTCACCCCGGGACATACTAGCTCCTACGAGCAGTACTTC. Translation gives CASSLTPGHTSSYEQYF.